Following are 8 T cell receptor beta chains from one sample sequenced in a study of early T cells in non-severe SARS-CoV-2 infection. One entry per CDR3 protein results from TCRdb running MiXCR on the 5' RACE reads. Of over 80,000 distinct CDR3 sequences in the sample, 11% to 15% were seen once. The sequencing sample was made of whole blood. Receptor source: an adult who was a healthcare worker with PCR-confirmed SARS-CoV-2 infection or an uninfected control (not recorded which).

The chain is built from TRBV20-1 and TRBJ1-3, with D possibly being TRBD1 (5 bases). CDR3 size: 19 residues. The germline CDR1 and CDR2 sequences are DFQATT and SNEGSKA (reference sequence). The ends were cut back, 6 bases at V and 0 bases at J, with 27 bases in the middle. The chain's CDR3 is CSARPPGRRFPYSGNTIYF. As DNA, the CDR3 is TGCAGTGCCCGGCCCCCGGGACGGCGGTTTCCTTACTCTGGAAACACCATATATTTT.

The table lists this clonotype with a few counts. The chain couples TRBV11-2 to TRBJ1-1; maybe TRBD1 (6 bases). Trimming pared 5 bases from V and 4 bases from J, leaving 23 bases between. The CDR3 has 17 amino acids. Germline V gene data show CDR1 as SGHAT and CDR2 as FQNNGV. CDR3 amino acids: CASSIRRQVRGTTEAFF. CDR3 nucleotide sequence: TGTGCCAGCAGCATCCGGAGACAGGTACGGGGGACCACTGAAGCTTTCTTT.

The CDR3 nucleotides are TGTGCCAGCAGTTACGGGGGGGGTCCTGAAGCTTTCTTT. Translated: CASSYGGGPEAFF. The chain combines TRBV6-5 with TRBJ1-1; perhaps TRBD1 as D (5 bases). The CDR3 has 13 amino acids. The germline CDR1 and CDR2 sequences are MNHEY and SVGAGI. Trimming stripped 2 bases from V and 6 bases from J, with 10 bases between.

This clonotype was seen only a few times. The chain is built from TRBV7-2 and TRBJ1-5; D is ambiguous. Germline V gene data show CDR1 as SGHTA and CDR2 as FQGNSA. V dropped 1 base and J dropped 8 bases, with 9 bases sitting between them. The CDR3 covers 13 residues. The DNA for the CDR3 is TGTGCCAGCAGCTTAGAACGGGCGGAGCCCCAGCATTTT. Protein: CASSLERAEPQHF. Variable domain in full (rest from reference TRBV7-2 and TRBJ1-5): GAGVSQSPSNKVTEKGKDVELRCDPISGHTALYWYRQSLGQGLEFLIYFQGNSAPDKSGLPSDRFSAERTGGSVSTLTIQRTQQEDSAVYLCASSLERAEPQHFGDGTRLSIL.

The sample holds many counts of this clonotype. The chain joins TRBV29-1 to TRBJ2-1; D is undetermined. The CDR3 spans 13 residues. The V end lost 2 bases, the J end lost 6 bases, and 11 bases lay between the germline ends. Germline assignment: CDR1 SQVTM and CDR2 ANQGSEA. CDR3 DNA: TGCAGCGTTGAAAGCATCGGGCGCAATGAGCAGTTCTTC. Protein sequence: CSVESIGRNEQFF.

The V call is TRBV25-1, the J call TRBJ2-7; possible D gene TRBD2, 7 bases. The CDR3 is made up of 13 amino acids. Trimming pared 6 bases from V and 1 base from J, leaving 10 bases between. Germline CDR1 reads MGHDK; CDR2 reads SYGVNS. CDR3 amino acids: CASRKGGSYEQYF. In DNA, the CDR3 is TGTGCCAGCAGAAAGGGGGGGTCCTACGAGCAGTACTTC.

The chain carries TRBV20-1 and TRBJ2-3, with TRBD2 matching over 9 bases. Trimming took 4 bases from V and 3 from J; bases not matched to a gene: 5. Germline assignment: CDR1 DFQATT and CDR2 SNEGSKA (reference sequence). The CDR3 spans 14 residues. This CDR3 reads CSATGAGGTDTQYF. DNA for the CDR3: TGCAGTGCTACCGGAGCGGGGGGAACAGATACGCAGTATTTT.

This clonotype was found many times. The DNA for the CDR3 is TGTGCCAGCAGTTCACAGGGGGAAGGAGCTTTCTTT. It codes for CASSSQGEGAFF. This rearrangement joins TRBV28 to TRBJ1-1; 8 bases agree with TRBD1. Germline lookup yields CDR1 MDHEN and CDR2 SYDVKM. The CDR3 length is 12 residues. V shed 4 bases, J shed 10 bases, and the junction held 5 bases outside the gene matches. Using reference TRBV28 and TRBJ1-1 for the parts outside the CDR3, the full variable domain is DVKVTQSSRYLVKRTGEKVFLECVQDMDHENMFWYRQDPGLGLRLIYFSYDVKMKEKGDIPEGYSVSREKKERFSLILESASTNQTSMYLCASSSQGEGAFFGQGTRLTVV.